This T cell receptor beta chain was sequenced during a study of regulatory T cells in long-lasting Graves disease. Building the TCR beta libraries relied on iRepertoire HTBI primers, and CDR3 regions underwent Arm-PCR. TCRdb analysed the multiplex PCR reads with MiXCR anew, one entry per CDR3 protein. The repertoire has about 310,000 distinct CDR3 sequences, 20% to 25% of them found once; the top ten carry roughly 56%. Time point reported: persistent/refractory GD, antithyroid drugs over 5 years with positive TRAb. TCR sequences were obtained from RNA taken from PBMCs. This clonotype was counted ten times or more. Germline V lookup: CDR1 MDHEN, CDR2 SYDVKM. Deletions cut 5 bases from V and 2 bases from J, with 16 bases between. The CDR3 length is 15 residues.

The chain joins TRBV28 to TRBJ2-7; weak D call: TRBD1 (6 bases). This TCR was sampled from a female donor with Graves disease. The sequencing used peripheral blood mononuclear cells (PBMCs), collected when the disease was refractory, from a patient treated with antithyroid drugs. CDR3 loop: CASSPTGSPTYEQYF. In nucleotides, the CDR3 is TGTGCCAGCAGTCCCACAGGGTCTCCGACCTACGAGCAGTACTTC.